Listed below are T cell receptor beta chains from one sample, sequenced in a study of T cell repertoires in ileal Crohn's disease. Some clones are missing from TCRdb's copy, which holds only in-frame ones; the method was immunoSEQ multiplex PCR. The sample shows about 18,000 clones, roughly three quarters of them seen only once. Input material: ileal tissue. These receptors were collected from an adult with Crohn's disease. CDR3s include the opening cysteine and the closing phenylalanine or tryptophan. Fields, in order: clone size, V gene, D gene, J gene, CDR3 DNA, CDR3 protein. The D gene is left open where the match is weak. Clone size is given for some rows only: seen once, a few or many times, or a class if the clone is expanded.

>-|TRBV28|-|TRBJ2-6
TGTGCCAGCAGCCAAAACTCTGGGGCCAACGTCCTGACTTTC
CASSQNSGANVLTF
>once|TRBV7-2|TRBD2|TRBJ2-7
TGTGCCAGCAGCTTAGGGCGGGAGCTCTCCTACGAGCAGTACTTC
CASSLGRELSYEQYF
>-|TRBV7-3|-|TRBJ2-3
TGTGCCAGCAGCCCCGTTGGGTTAGGTGAAGATACGCAGTATTTT
CASSPVGLGEDTQYF
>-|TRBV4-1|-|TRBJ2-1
TGCGCCAGCAGCCCGACTAGCTACAATGAGCAGTTCTTC
CASSPTSYNEQFF
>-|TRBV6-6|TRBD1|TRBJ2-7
TGTGCCAGCAGTGGGGGACAGGTAATCACCACCTACGAGCAGTACTTC
CASSGGQVITTYEQYF
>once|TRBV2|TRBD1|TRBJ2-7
TGTGCCAGCAATAACAGGGGGCTGAGCGAGCAGTACTTC
CASNNRGLSEQYF
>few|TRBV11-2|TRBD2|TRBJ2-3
TGTGCCAGCAGCCCACGAAGCGGGGGGAGCACAGATACGCAGTATTTT
CASSPRSGGSTDTQYF
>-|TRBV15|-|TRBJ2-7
TGTGCCACCAGCAGCCTCGGTGGGGGGGAGCAGTACTTC
CATSSLGGGEQYF
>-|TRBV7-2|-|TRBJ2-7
TGTGCCAGCAGCTTAATGGGAGGGGGAGTAGGCGAGCAGTACTTC
CASSLMGGGVGEQYF
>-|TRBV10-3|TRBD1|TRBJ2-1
TGTGCCATCAGTGACTCTACGGGACAGGCCTACAATGAGCAGTTCTTC
CAISDSTGQAYNEQFF
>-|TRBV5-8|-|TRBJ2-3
TGTGCCAGCAGCTGGGGGGGACAGTCTTCTAGCACAGATACGCAGTATTTT
CASSWGGQSSSTDTQYF
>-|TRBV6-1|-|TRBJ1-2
TGTGCCAGCAGTGAAGACCATGGCTACACCTTC
CASSEDHGYTF
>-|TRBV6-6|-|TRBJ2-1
TGTGCCAGCAGTTCCGTGGGTAAAGTGGATGAGCAGTTCTTC
CASSSVGKVDEQFF
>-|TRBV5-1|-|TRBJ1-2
TGCGCCAGCAGCTTGGCCCAGGGAGGAGGCTACACCTTC
CASSLAQGGGYTF
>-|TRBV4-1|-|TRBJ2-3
TGCGCCAGCAGTCAGGAGTCCGGCAGGGATTGGACAGATACGCAGTATTTT
CASSQESGRDWTDTQYF
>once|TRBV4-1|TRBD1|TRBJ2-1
TGCGCCAGCAGCTGGTGGGCCGGGACAGGGGGATACAATGAGCAGTTCTTC
CASSWWAGTGGYNEQFF
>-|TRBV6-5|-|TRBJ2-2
TGTGCCAGCAGTTCCCGGGACACCAAGAACACCGGGGAGCTGTTTTTT
CASSSRDTKNTGELFF
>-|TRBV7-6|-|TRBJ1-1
TGTGCCAGCGCCCCGCTGGAGGGTGAAGCTTTCTTT
CASAPLEGEAFF
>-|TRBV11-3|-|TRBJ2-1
TGTGCCAGCAGCTTAGAGTCAGGGGATCGGTACAATGAGCAGTTCTTC
CASSLESGDRYNEQFF
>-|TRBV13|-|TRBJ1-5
TGTGCCAGCAGCTTTGGAGGGGACCGCCAGCCCCAGCATTTT
CASSFGGDRQPQHF
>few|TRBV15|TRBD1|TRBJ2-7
TGTGCCACCAGCAGCGGGACAGGGTTTTCCTACGAGCAGTACTTC
CATSSGTGFSYEQYF
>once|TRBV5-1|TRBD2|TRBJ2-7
TGCGCCAGCAGCTCGGGGGGAGCGGACGAGCAGTACTTC
CASSSGGADEQYF
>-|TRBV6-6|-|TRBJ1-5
TGTGCCAGCAGACCCGGACAGTTAAATCAGCCCCAGCATTTT
CASRPGQLNQPQHF
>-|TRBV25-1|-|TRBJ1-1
TGTGCCAGCAGTGAGAACTGGGAAGCTTTCTTT
CASSENWEAFF
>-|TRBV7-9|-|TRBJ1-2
TGTGCCAGCAGCCAGGACAGTAACTATGGCTACACCTTC
CASSQDSNYGYTF
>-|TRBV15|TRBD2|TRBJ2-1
TGTGCCACCAGCAGAGAAGGGACTAGCGGTAACAATGAGCAGTTCTTC
CATSREGTSGNNEQFF
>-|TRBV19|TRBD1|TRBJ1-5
TGTGCCAGTAGTACAAGTACAGGGGCTGGTGACTTTAGCAATCAGCCCCAGCATTTT
CASSTSTGAGDFSNQPQHF
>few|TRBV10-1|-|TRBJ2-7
TGCGCCAGCAGTGAAGCTAGCAGCTACGAGCAGTACTTC
CASSEASSYEQYF
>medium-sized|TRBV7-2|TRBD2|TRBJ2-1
TGTGCCAGCAGCGCCGGTGCGGGGGGGTACAATGAGCAGTTCTTC
CASSAGAGGYNEQFF
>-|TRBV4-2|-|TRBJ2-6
TGTGCCAGCAGCCAAGATCGAGCAGGGACTGGGGCCAACGTCCTGACTTTC
CASSQDRAGTGANVLTF
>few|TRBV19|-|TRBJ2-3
TGTGCCAGTAGTATACTACTAACTGCAGATACGCAGTATTTT
CASSILLTADTQYF
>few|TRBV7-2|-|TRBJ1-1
TGTGCCAGCAGCCCTAGAGGTAGGGCAGGTATCACTGAAGCTTTCTTT
CASSPRGRAGITEAFF
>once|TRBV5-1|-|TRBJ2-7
TGCGCCAGCAGCTTAACTTCGCCGGCCAGCTCCTACGAGCAGTACTTC
CASSLTSPASSYEQYF
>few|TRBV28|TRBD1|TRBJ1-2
TGTGCCAGCAGTTTACAGGGGGGCTATGGCTACACCTTC
CASSLQGGYGYTF
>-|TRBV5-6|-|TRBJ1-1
TGTGCCAGCATAGAGGACACTGAAGCTTTCTTT
CASIEDTEAFF
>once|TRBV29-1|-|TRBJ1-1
TGCAGCGTTGAAGTAGGAGGAAAGAACACTGAAGCTTTCTTT
CSVEVGGKNTEAFF
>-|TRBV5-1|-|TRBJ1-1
TGCGCCAGCAGCTTGATGAAGAGCACTGAAGCTTTCTTT
CASSLMKSTEAFF
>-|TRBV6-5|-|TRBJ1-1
TGTGCCAGCAGTTACCGGACAGCGAACACTGAAGCTTTCTTT
CASSYRTANTEAFF
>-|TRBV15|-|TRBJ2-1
TGTGCCACCTCACCAGGACCTGCGGTGTACAATGAGCAGTTCTTC
CATSPGPAVYNEQFF
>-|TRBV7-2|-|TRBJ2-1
TGTGCCAGCAGCTTAGGCCGCGTTTCCAATGAGCAGTTCTTC
CASSLGRVSNEQFF
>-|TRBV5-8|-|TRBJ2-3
TGTGCCAGCAGCTTGGTGGCAGGGCGCACAGATACGCAGTATTTT
CASSLVAGRTDTQYF
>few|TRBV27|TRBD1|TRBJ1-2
TGTGCCAGCAGTGGCGTCACCAGGGGGCGGGATGGCTACACCTTC
CASSGVTRGRDGYTF
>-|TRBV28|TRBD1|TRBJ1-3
TGTGCCACCCTAACCTTCGGGACAGGGGGTTCTGGAAACACCATATATTTT
CATLTFGTGGSGNTIYF
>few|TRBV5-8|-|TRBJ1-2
TGTGCCAGCAGCTTGGGCCAATACCGAGGGGGCTACACCTTC
CASSLGQYRGGYTF
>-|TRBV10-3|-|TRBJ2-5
TGTGCCATCAGTTCCAGCGTGGGCACCCAGTACCAAGAGACCCAGTACTTC
CAISSSVGTQYQETQYF
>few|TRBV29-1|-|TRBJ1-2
TGCAGCGTTGCTGAGGGGGGTTATGGCTACACCTTC
CSVAEGGYGYTF
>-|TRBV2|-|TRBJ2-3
TGTGCCAGCGGAGGAGCGTCAGGAGTAGTCCATCCATCGCAGTATTTT
CASGGASGVVHPSQYF
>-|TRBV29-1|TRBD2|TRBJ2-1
TGCAGCGTTGAAGATCCTAGCGGGAGGTACTCCTACAATGAGCAGTTCTTC
CSVEDPSGRYSYNEQFF
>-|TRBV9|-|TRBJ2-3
TGTGCCAGCAGCGGGTCCGAAGGGGTAAACGCGGGCCAGGGATTCACAGATACGCAGTATTTT
CASSGSEGVNAGQGFTDTQYF
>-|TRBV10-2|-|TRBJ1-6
TGCGCCAGCAGTGAGAGGCCGCGGGTGACACCCCTCCACTTT
CASSERPRVTPLHF
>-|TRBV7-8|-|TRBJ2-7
TGTGCCAGCAGCTTAGAAGGCGGGGTACTCTGGGAGCAGTACTTC
CASSLEGGVLWEQYF
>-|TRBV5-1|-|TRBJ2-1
TGCGCCAGCAGCGGAGAAGGGAGCTCCTACAATGAGCAGTTCTTC
CASSGEGSSYNEQFF
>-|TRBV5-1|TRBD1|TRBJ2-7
TGCGCCAGCAGCTTGCCGGGACAGGGCTCTTCCTACGAGCAGTACTTC
CASSLPGQGSSYEQYF
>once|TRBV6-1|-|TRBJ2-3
TGTGCCAGCAGTGTTGGTGGGACCTGGGAAGGGTTTACGCAGTATTTT
CASSVGGTWEGFTQYF
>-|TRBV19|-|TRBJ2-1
TGTGCCAGTAGTTCGAGACAGACTTACAATGAGCAGTTCTTC
CASSSRQTYNEQFF